This TCR beta chain was recovered during a study of blood T cell repertoires in COVID-19 (dated by TCRdb to between 2020 and 2021). About the study as a whole: Samples from collaborators originated in the United States, Italy and Spain and spanned both the acute and convalescent phases of COVID-19. The repertoires were released in a freely available public database meant as a resource for research on the immune response to SARS-CoV-2. Nearly every sample came with metadata listing a de-identified subject ID, COVID-19 status, age in years and sex. Deeply sampled blood TCRbeta repertoires from subjects exposed to, actively infected with, or recovered from COVID-19 were included in the dataset. The material from the prospective study consisted of cDNA or gDNA derived from T cells, B-cell-depleted T cells, or PBMCs. HLA class I and class II types, where available, came from metadata supplied by the sample provider rather than from assay-based typing. Samples were obtained from the ongoing ImmuneRACE study (first 160 participants) and from 1,254 subjects provided by 6 global collaborators. What the research found in general, with its limitations: Clinical and demographic metadata were provided uncurated, with the amount varying by source and participant.

Participants in the prospective study were enrolled through a virtual design, were aged roughly 18 to 100 years, and lived in 20 to 30 United States geographic areas. In the prospective study, cohorts were assigned on the basis of participant-reported clinical history obtained from a screening survey and a study questionnaire. Mobile phlebotomists in the prospective study collected whole blood, serum and a nasopharyngeal or oropharyngeal swab from every participant. Participants in the prospective study had the option to provide additional blood draws and questionnaires over an approximately 2-month period. Prospective study blood samples were shipped either frozen or at room temperature before DNA extraction. TCRbeta CDR3 regions were amplified from genomic DNA using the immunoSEQ Assay, a bias-controlled multiplex PCR. The authors' pipeline ran thus. The number of nucleated cells in each sample was estimated from the amplification of reference gene primers within the assay. To quantify the absolute abundance of each unique TCRbeta CDR3 rearrangement, sequence reads were collapsed and filtered. For each sample, productive Simpson clonality was calculated as the square root of Simpson's diversity index over productive rearrangements. The table was pulled from immuneACCESS by TCRdb, which kept in-frame rearrangements only. Such tables lose some clones; where checked, under half of the loss comes from unresolved V genes, and the rest has no known cause. V, J and clone size were drawn from that table, and D and trimming were deduced from the DNA. A total of under 250,000 clones appear in this sample, around nine tenths of them only once. The top ten clonotypes cover less than 4% of the sample.

The CDR3 covers 15 residues, taking in both the cysteine and the phenylalanine. Only the CDR3 DNA stays, 45 bases, in frame from base 1. CDR1 and CDR2 are read off the germline V gene as ENHRY and SYGVKD. The germline V end is reduced by 6 bases and the J end by 0 bases; junction bases left unmatched: 7. Concerning this clone itself: Its cognate antigen has yet to be identified. Base qualities are not at hand, and no much larger clone is one base apart.

This clonotype was obtained from a young woman with acute COVID-19. Sequenced input: PBMCs or T cells enriched from blood (not recorded which). The chain uses TRBV10-3 and TRBJ1-1; 7 bases in the middle match TRBD1. The DNA sequence reads TGTGCCATCAGACCCTCGGGACAGCTGAACACTGAAGCTTTCTTT. Its amino acids are CAIRPSGQLNTEAFF.